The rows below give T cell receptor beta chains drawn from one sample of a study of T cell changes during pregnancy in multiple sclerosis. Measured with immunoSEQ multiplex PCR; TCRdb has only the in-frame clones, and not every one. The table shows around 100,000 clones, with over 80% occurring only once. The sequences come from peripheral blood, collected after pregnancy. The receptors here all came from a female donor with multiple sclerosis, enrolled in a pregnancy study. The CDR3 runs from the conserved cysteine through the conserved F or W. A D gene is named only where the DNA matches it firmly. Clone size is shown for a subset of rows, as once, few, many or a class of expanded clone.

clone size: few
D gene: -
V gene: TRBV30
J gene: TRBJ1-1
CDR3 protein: CAWTVRANTEAFF
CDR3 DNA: TGTGCCTGGACGGTCAGGGCGAACACTGAAGCTTTCTTT

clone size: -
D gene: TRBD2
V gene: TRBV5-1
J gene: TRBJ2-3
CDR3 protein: CASSTGLAGGSSTDTQYF
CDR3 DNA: TGCGCCAGCAGCACCGGACTAGCGGGAGGTTCTAGCACAGATACGCAGTATTTT

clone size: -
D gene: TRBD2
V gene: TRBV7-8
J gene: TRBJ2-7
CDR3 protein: CASSLTFSGGLSYEQYF
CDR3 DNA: TGTGCCAGCAGCTTAACCTTTAGCGGGGGCCTCTCCTACGAGCAGTACTTC

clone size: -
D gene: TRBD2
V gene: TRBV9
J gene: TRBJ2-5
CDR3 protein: CASSVEGGGTLQYF
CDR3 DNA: TGTGCCAGCAGCGTAGAAGGCGGGGGGACTCTGCAGTACTTC

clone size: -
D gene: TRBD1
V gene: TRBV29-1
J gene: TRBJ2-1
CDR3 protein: CSAPGQGFEQFF
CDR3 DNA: TGCAGCGCCCCGGGACAGGGGTTTGAGCAGTTCTTC

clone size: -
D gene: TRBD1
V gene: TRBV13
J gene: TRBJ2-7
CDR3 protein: CASSSTGTYEQYF
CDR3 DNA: TGTGCCAGCAGCTCGACAGGGACCTACGAGCAGTACTTC

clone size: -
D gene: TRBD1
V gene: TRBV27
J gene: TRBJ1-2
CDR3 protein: CASSKLTTGDHGYTF
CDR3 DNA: TGTGCCAGCAGTAAGCTAACCACAGGGGACCATGGCTACACCTTC

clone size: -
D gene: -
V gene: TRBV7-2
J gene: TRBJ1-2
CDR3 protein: CASSDAVLRTRGYTF
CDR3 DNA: TGTGCCAGCAGCGACGCAGTGTTGAGGACTCGAGGCTACACCTTC

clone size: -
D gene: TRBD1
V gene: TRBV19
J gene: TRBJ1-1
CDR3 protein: CASSGDRDITEAFF
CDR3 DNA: TGTGCCAGTAGTGGGGACAGGGATATCACTGAAGCTTTCTTT

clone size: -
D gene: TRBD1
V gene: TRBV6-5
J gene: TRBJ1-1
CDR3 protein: CATLIPYRGQAFF
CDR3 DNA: TGTGCCACCCTGATACCGTACAGGGGACAAGCTTTCTTT

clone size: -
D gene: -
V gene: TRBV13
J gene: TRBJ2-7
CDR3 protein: CASSLGSTRYGEQYF
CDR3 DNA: TGTGCCAGCAGCTTAGGTTCGACACGCTATGGCGAGCAGTACTTC

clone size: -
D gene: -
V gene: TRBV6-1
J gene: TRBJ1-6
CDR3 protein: CASSLQVSYNSPLHF
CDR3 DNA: TGTGCCAGCAGTTTACAGGTCTCCTATAATTCACCCCTCCACTTT

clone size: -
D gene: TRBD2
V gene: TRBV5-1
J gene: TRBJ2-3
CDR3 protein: CASSFGRAFTDTQYF
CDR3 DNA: TGCGCCAGCAGCTTTGGGAGGGCCTTCACAGATACGCAGTATTTT

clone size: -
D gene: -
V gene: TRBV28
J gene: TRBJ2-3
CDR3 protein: CASSLVGAFSNTQYF
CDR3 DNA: TGTGCCAGCAGTTTGGTAGGGGCCTTTTCAAATACGCAGTATTTT

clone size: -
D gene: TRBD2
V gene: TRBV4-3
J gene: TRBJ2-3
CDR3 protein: CASSQDARLAGADTQYF
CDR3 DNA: TGCGCCAGCAGCCAAGACGCCCGACTAGCGGGGGCCGATACGCAGTATTTT

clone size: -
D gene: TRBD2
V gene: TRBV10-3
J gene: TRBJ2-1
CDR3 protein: CAISESGTSSKQFF
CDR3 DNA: TGTGCCATCAGTGAGTCAGGGACTAGTAGCAAGCAGTTCTTC

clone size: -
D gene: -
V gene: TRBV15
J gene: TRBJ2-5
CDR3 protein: CATSRLFLLQETQYF
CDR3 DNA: TGTGCCACCAGCCGACTCTTTCTCCTCCAAGAGACCCAGTACTTC

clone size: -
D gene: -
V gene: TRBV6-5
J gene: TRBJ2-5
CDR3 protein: CASSYPARETQYF
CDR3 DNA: TGTGCCAGCAGTTACCCCGCCCGGGAGACCCAGTACTTC

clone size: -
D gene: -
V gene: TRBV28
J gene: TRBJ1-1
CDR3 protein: CASSPPYVFTEAFF
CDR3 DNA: TGTGCCAGCAGTCCCCCTTATGTTTTCACTGAAGCTTTCTTT

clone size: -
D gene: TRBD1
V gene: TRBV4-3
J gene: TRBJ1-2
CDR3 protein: CASSQDPAGGGYGYTF
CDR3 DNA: TGCGCCAGCAGCCAAGATCCGGCAGGGGGCGGTTATGGCTACACCTTC

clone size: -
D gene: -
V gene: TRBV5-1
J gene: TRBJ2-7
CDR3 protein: CASSLDAPRYEQYF
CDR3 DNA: TGCGCCAGCAGCTTGGACGCTCCCCGGTACGAGCAGTACTTC

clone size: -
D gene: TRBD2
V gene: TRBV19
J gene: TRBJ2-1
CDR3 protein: CASSIAGTSGSSYNEQFF
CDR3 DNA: TGTGCCAGTAGTATCGCCGGGACTAGCGGGAGCTCCTACAATGAGCAGTTCTTC

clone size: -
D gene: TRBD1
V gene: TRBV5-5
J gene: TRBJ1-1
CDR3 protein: CASSLEQGARTEAFF
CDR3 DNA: TGTGCCAGCAGCTTGGAGCAGGGGGCGCGGACTGAAGCTTTCTTT

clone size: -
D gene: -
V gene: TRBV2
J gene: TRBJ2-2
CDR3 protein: CASSGDTGELFF
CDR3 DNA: TGTGCCAGCAGCGGAGACACCGGGGAGCTGTTTTTT

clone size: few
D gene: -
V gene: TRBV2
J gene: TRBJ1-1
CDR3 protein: CASQKTANTEAFF
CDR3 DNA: TGTGCCAGCCAGAAAACAGCAAACACTGAAGCTTTCTTT

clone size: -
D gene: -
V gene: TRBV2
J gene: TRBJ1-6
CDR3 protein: CASTVDSTGNSPLHF
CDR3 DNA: TGTGCCAGCACCGTGGACAGCACGGGAAATTCACCCCTCCACTTT

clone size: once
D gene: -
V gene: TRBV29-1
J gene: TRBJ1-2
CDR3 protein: CSLGGARGYTF
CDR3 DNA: TGCAGCCTAGGGGGGGCGCGTGGCTACACCTTC

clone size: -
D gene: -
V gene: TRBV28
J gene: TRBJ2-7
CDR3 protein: CASRAGYYEQYF
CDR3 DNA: TGTGCCAGCAGGGCGGGATACTACGAGCAGTACTTC

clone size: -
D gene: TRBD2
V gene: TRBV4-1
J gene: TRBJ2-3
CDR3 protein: CASSQEGGFLTDTQYF
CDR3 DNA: TGCGCCAGCAGCCAAGAGGGGGGGTTTCTCACGGATACGCAGTATTTT

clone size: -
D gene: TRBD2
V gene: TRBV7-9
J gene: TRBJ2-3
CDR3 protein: CASSLGTSDTDTQYF
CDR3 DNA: TGTGCCAGCAGCCTTGGGACTAGCGACACAGATACGCAGTATTTT

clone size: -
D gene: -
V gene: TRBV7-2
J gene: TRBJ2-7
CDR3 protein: CASSLERQRGEQYF
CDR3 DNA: TGTGCCAGCAGCTTAGAGAGGCAGAGAGGCGAGCAGTACTTC

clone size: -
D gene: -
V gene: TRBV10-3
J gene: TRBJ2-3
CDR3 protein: CAISDTNPDTQYF
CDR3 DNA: TGTGCCATCAGTGACACAAATCCAGATACGCAGTATTTT